The sequence of this T cell receptor (beta chain) was determined in a study of blood T cell repertoires in COVID-19. The germline CDR1 and CDR2 sequences are SGHTA and FQGNSA. The V segment lost 3 bases and the J segment 3 bases; nucleotides outside the gene matches: 4. CDR3 length: 15 residues. Methods used by the authors: Amplification of reference gene primers was used by the study to estimate nucleated cell counts. This table comes from immunoSEQ multiplex PCR, and its TCRdb copy is limited to in-frame clones, with some not included. V and J calls and clone size come straight from that table; D and trimming were deduced from the DNA. The table records about 99,000 clones, roughly 84% of them present only once.

The chain recombines TRBV7-2 with TRBJ2-7, with 11 positions matching TRBD2. This receptor was identified in a man in his 70s with active or convalescent COVID-19. What was sequenced was peripheral blood. CDR3 sequence (DNA): TGTGCCAGCAGCTTGACTAGCGGGGACCGCTACGAGCAGTACTTC. Protein: CASSLTSGDRYEQYF.